The next 21 T cell receptor beta chains were all read from a single sample in a study of T cells in Graves' hyperthyroidism and ophthalmopathy. RNA transcripts served as the template for amplifying TCR beta CDR3 regions. Initially, a first-round RT-PCR of the TCR CDR3 employed the HTBI primer set. Each CDR3 protein is one row after TCRdb ran MiXCR on the multiplex PCR reads. The sample lists about 160,000 distinct CDR3 sequences, roughly 9.4% seen once, with around 20% in the top ten. Specimen: blood. The receptors shown here come from a woman between 18 and 29 years old with Graves' hyperthyroidism that later progressed to Graves' ophthalmopathy.

The CDR3 is CASSIGLAGPGEQFF. The CDR3 bases are TGTGCCAGTAGTATAGGACTAGCGGGCCCCGGTGAGCAGTTCTTC. The chain recombines TRBV19 with TRBJ2-1, with TRBD2 identical over 10 bases. CDR3 length: 15 amino acids. From germline, CDR1 is LNHDA and CDR2 SQIVND (reference sequence). Unmatched junction bases numbered 6, after V lost 1 base and J lost 9 bases.

This clonotype was detected many times. The chain employs TRBV28 and TRBJ1-6, with a weak D call TRBD1 (5 bases). Germline assignment: CDR1 MDHEN and CDR2 SYDVKM. The V end was cut by 3 bases, the J end by 7 bases, with 10 bases between. The CDR3 sequence is 14 residues long. The CDR3 DNA reads as TGTGCCAGCAGTTTGTTGCGGGGGAATTCACCCCTCCACTTT. This sequence encodes CASSLLRGNSPLHF.

In its sample, this clonotype was seen many times. The V and J genes are TRBV20-1 and TRBJ2-7; 12 bases align to TRBD2. The germline CDR1 and CDR2 sequences are DFQATT and SNEGSKA (reference sequence). The CDR3 is 13 residues long. The J segment lost 6 bases and the V segment lost 4 bases, leaving 4 bases of the junction unmatched. The DNA of the CDR3 is TGCAGTGCTACGGGACTAGCGGGTTTCGAGCAGTACTTC. This sequence encodes CSATGLAGFEQYF.

This clonotype was recorded a few times. The V call is TRBV5-4, the J call TRBJ1-6, with D perhaps TRBD1 (5 bases). The germline V gene encodes CDR1 SGHNT and CDR2 YYREEE (reference sequence). Trimming shortened V by 0 bases and J by 7 bases, and 11 bases separated the two germline ends. The CDR3 sequence is 15 residues long. The CDR3 loop reads CASSLAGTGNSPLHF. DNA of the CDR3: TGTGCCAGCAGCTTGGCGGGGACGGGCAATTCACCCCTCCACTTT.

Details on this clonotype: Possible read error: a much larger clone is one base away. J is TRBJ2-2 and V is TRBV5-1, with D possibly being TRBD2 (6 bases). The germline gives CDR1 SGHRS, CDR2 YFSETQ. CDR3 length: 15 residues. The V end lost 2 bases, the J end lost 4 bases, and 12 bases lay between the germline ends. CDR3 in amino acids: CASSLSSGSTGELFF. DNA of the CDR3: TGCGCCAGCAGCTTATCCAGCGGGTCCACCGGGGAGCTGTTTTTT.

This clonotype was seen repeatedly, ten times or more. This chain links TRBV15 with TRBJ1-1; D not certain. Trimming shortened V by 5 bases and J by 3 bases, and 19 bases separated the two germline ends. This CDR3 region has 16 residues. The germline gives CDR1 LNHNV, CDR2 YYDKDF (reference sequence). CDR3 residues: CATSSWSSRRDTEAFF. CDR3 in DNA: TGTGCCACCAGCTCATGGTCCAGCCGGCGGGACACTGAAGCTTTCTTT.

This clonotype has a count of ten or more. The chain couples TRBV9 to TRBJ1-1; D is possibly TRBD1 (5 bases). The CDR3 is made up of 14 amino acids. V shed 2 bases and J shed 0 bases, with 8 bases lying between them. Looked up from germline, CDR1 is SGDLS and CDR2 is YYNGEE. In nucleotides, the CDR3 is TGTGCCAGCAGCGTTGACAGACTGAACACTGAAGCTTTCTTT. This sequence encodes CASSVDRLNTEAFF. Combining the CDR3 with reference TRBV9 and TRBJ1-1 gives the whole variable domain DSGVTQTPKHLITATGQRVTLRCSPRSGDLSVYWYQQSLDQGLQFLIQYYNGEERAKGNILERFSAQQFPDLHSELNLSSLELGDSALYFCASSVDRLNTEAFFGQGTRLTVV.

This clonotype was counted many times. The V call is TRBV7-8, the J call TRBJ2-3; 9 bases align to TRBD1. Germline trimming cut 5 bases from V and 2 bases from J; bases unmatched to any gene: 8. The CDR3 extends over 16 amino acids. The germline V gene has CDR1 SGHVS and CDR2 FQNEAQ. For the CDR3, the DNA is TGTGCCAGCAGCAAAAGACAGGGGGTGTCCACAGATACGCAGTATTTT. Translating it yields CASSKRQGVSTDTQYF.

This clonotype was seen at least ten times. This sequence joins TRBV12-3 or TRBV12-4 and TRBJ2-5, with D perhaps TRBD1 (6 bases). The CDR3 totals 15 residues. V gave up 5 bases and J gave up 9 bases, with 22 bases separating them. The CDR3 DNA reads TGTGCCAGCAGTGTCACCGGGCAGGGGAAGCAGGCCCAGTACTTC. It encodes CASSVTGQGKQAQYF.

This chain links TRBV19 with TRBJ2-7, with 9 bases lining up with TRBD1. The CDR3 extends over 14 amino acids. CDR1 and CDR2 (germline): LNHDA, SQIVND (reference sequence). With 3 bases clipped from V and 7 bases from J, the junction kept 7 bases outside the gene matches. CDR3 nucleotide sequence: TGTGCCAGTAGTATTACACAGGGGGCGAATGAGCAGTACTTC. This codes for CASSITQGANEQYF.

This clonotype occurred many times. This chain links TRBV30 with TRBJ2-1; 10 positions agree with TRBD1. CDR3 length: 17 residues. V lost 3 bases to trimming and J lost 4 bases; unmatched junction nucleotides: 12. Germline CDR1 GTSNPN, CDR2 SVGIG (reference sequence). CDR3 amino acids: CAWRNSGTGETYNEQFF. In DNA, the CDR3 is TGTGCCTGGAGGAACTCCGGGACAGGGGAGACTTACAATGAGCAGTTCTTC.

This clonotype was seen at least ten times. The chain links TRBV9 to TRBJ2-3; no definite D call. Trimming left V 4 bases short and J 2 bases short, with 11 bases between. CDR1 is SGDLS and CDR2 is YYNGEE in the germline V gene. The CDR3 sequence is 14 residues long. CDR3: CASSPSQFTDTQYF. The DNA for the CDR3 is TGTGCCAGCAGCCCTTCCCAGTTCACAGATACGCAGTATTTT.

The sample holds many counts of this clonotype. J is TRBJ1-1 and V is TRBV10-2; no clear D gene. The CDR3 has 11 amino acids. Germline CDR1 WSHSY, CDR2 SAAADI. The V end lost 8 bases, the J end lost 5 bases, and 9 bases lay between the germline ends. CDR3 loop: CASYWETEAFF. The CDR3 nucleotides read TGCGCCAGCTACTGGGAGACTGAAGCTTTCTTT.

This clonotype appeared many times. The gene calls are TRBV20-1 and TRBJ2-1; D might be TRBD2 (6 bases). Trimming stripped 0 bases from V and 15 bases from J, with 15 bases between. CDR1 and CDR2 (germline): DFQATT, SNEGSKA (reference sequence). CDR3 size: 12 residues. The CDR3 loop is CSARDLGGSRFF. The DNA for the CDR3 is TGCAGTGCTAGAGATCTGGGGGGAAGTAGGTTCTTC.

This clonotype turned up a few times. The rearrangement uses TRBV4-2 and TRBJ2-6; no firm D call. V lost 1 base and J lost 1, with 14 bases in between. Germline V CDR1 and CDR2: LGHNA, YNFKEQ. CDR3 length: 18 residues. CDR3 residues: CASSQVGVDFSGANVLTF. For the CDR3, the DNA is TGTGCCAGCAGCCAAGTAGGAGTCGACTTTTCTGGGGCCAACGTCCTGACTTTC.

At least ten counts were recorded for this clonotype. V usage is TRBV5-8 and J usage is TRBJ2-5, with D possibly matching TRBD1 (6 bases). V gave up 3 bases and J gave up 0 bases, with 18 bases separating them. The germline V gene encodes CDR1 SGHTS and CDR2 YDEGEE. There are 17 residues in the CDR3. The CDR3 loop is CASSSLPGTKYQETQYF. DNA for the CDR3: TGTGCCAGCAGCTCTTTACCCGGGACAAAGTACCAAGAGACCCAGTACTTC.

This clonotype was found many times. The chain couples TRBV7-9 to TRBJ1-2, with a tentative D call TRBD1 (5 bases). Trimming left V 5 bases short and J 7 bases short, with 11 bases between. The germline V gene encodes CDR1 SEHNR and CDR2 FQNEAQ (reference sequence). The CDR3 is 12 residues long. As DNA, the CDR3 is TGTGCCAGCAGCCAAGGGGTGTCTGGCTACACCTTC. This encodes CASSQGVSGYTF.

Regarding this clonotype: A much more abundant neighbour one base away suggests this may be a read error. The chain recombines TRBV29-1 with TRBJ2-5; the match to TRBD2 covers 12 bases. The CDR3 totals 17 residues. The V segment lost 7 bases and the J segment 4 bases; nucleotides outside the gene matches: 16. CDR1 SQVTM and CDR2 ANQGSEA come from the germline V gene. The CDR3 DNA follows: TGCAGCGCTGGGTGGCCATGGCCGGGACTAGCGGGAGAGACCCAGTACTTC. Protein: CSAGWPWPGLAGETQYF.

This clonotype was seen many times. The gene calls are TRBV28 and TRBJ1-5; D ambiguous. Germline V CDR1 and CDR2: MDHEN, SYDVKM. The CDR3 loop spans 17 amino acids. The V gene lost 5 bases and the J gene lost 2 bases, with 19 bases spanning the gap. CDR3 residues: CASSPKSWGSGNQPQHF. The CDR3 nucleotides read TGTGCCAGCAGTCCTAAATCGTGGGGTTCAGGCAATCAGCCCCAGCATTTT. The entire variable domain, with the rest obtained from reference TRBV28 and TRBJ1-5, is as follows: DVKVTQSSRYLVKRTGEKVFLECVQDMDHENMFWYRQDPGLGLRLIYFSYDVKMKEKGDIPEGYSVSREKKERFSLILESASTNQTSMYLCASSPKSWGSGNQPQHFGDGTRLSIL.

This clonotype came up a few times. This chain connects TRBV3-1 to TRBJ1-2; D is perhaps TRBD1 (5 bases). Germline CDR1 reads LGHDT; CDR2 reads YNNKEL (reference sequence). The length of the CDR3 is 15 residues. Trimming pared 4 bases from V and 3 bases from J, leaving 15 bases between. The CDR3: CASSRGRGAHYGYTF. The CDR3 DNA is TGTGCCAGCAGCCGCGGTAGGGGAGCTCACTATGGCTACACCTTC.

This clonotype has ten or more counts. The chain couples TRBV7-9 to TRBJ1-1; D is undetermined. V lost 1 base and J 9 bases, leaving 12 bases between the germline ends. This CDR3 has 13 residues. Germline CDR1 reads SEHNR; CDR2 reads FQNEAQ (reference sequence). The CDR3, as DNA: TGTGCCAGCAGCTTAGGCCGGACGGAACAAGCTTTCTTT. Amino acid sequence: CASSLGRTEQAFF.